This T cell receptor beta chain originates from a study of blood T cell repertoires in COVID-19. Turning to the study itself: The samples span acute and convalescent COVID-19 from the United States, Italy and Spain.

The table came from immunoSEQ multiplex PCR; TCRdb's copy has only in-frame clones and leaves some out. This sample has around 100,000 clones; around 89% occur once, and the top ten carry roughly 2.6%. The germline CDR1 and CDR2 sequences are LGHNA and YNFKEQ. This CDR3 contains 12 residues. V was clipped by 9 bases and J by 3 bases, with 9 bases between them. This clone was counted a single time. The receptor was derived from a man between 50 and 59 years old with COVID-19, enrolled during active disease. The sample consisted of peripheral blood. The chain carries TRBV4-2 and TRBJ1-3, with a weak D call TRBD1 (5 bases). CDR3 bases: TGTGCCAGTAGGGGCCTTGGAAACACCATATATTTT. Protein sequence: CASRGLGNTIYF.